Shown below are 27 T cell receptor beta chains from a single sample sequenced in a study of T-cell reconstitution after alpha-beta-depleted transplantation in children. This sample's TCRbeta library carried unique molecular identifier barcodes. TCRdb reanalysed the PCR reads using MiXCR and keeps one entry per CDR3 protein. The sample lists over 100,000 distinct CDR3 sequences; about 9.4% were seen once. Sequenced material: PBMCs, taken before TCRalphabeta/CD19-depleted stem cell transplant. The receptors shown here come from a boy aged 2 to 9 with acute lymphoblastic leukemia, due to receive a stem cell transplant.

The chain's CDR3 is CASSLGAGGLRDNEQFF. CDR3 sequence (DNA): TGCGCCAGCAGCTTGGGAGCGGGAGGGCTCAGGGACAATGAGCAGTTCTTC. This rearrangement joins TRBV5-1 to TRBJ2-1; TRBD2 matches at 10 bases. The CDR3 covers 17 residues. CDR1 and CDR2 from the germline V gene are SGHRS and YFSETQ. The trim removed 0 bases at V and 5 bases at J, leaving 8 bases unmatched.

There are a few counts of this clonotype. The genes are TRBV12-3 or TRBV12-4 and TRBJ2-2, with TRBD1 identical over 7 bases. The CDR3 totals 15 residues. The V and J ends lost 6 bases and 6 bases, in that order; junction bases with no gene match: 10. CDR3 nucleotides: TGTGCCAGCAGGAAATCGGACAGGTCGGCCGGGGAGCTGTTTTTT. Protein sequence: CASRKSDRSAGELFF.

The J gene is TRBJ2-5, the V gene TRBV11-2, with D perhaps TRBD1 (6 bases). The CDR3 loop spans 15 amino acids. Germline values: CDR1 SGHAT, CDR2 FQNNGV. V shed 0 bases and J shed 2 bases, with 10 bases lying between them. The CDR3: CASSLEWTVQETQYF. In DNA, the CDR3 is TGTGCCAGCAGCTTAGAGTGGACAGTACAAGAGACCCAGTACTTC.

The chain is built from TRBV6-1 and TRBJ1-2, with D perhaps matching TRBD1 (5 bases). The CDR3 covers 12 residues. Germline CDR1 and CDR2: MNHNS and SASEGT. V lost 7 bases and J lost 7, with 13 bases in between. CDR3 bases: TGTGCCAGCACTAATGGGGGGGGTGGCTACACCTTC. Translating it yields CASTNGGGGYTF.

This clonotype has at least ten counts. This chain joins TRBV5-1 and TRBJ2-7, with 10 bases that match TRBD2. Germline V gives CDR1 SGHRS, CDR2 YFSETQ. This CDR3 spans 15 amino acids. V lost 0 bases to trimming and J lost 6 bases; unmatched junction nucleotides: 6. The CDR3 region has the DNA TGCGCCAGCAGCTTGGATTCTAGCGGGAGCCGCGAGCAGTACTTC. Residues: CASSLDSSGSREQYF.

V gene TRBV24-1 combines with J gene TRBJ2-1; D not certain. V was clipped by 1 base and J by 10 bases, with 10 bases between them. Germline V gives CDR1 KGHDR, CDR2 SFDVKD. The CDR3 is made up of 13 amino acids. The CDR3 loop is CATSDFTGQEQFF. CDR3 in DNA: TGTGCCACCAGTGATTTTACGGGCCAGGAGCAGTTCTTC.

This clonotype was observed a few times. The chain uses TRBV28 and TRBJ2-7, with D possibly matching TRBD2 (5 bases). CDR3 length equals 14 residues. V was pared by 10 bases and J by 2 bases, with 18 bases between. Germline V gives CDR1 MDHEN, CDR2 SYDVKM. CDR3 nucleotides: TGTGCCACCCTTTCGTCGGGAACGACCTACGAGCAGTACTTC. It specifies CATLSSGTTYEQYF.

The DNA of the CDR3 is TGCGCCAGCAGCTGGGGGGGGCGAACAGATACGCAGTATTTT. Protein product: CASSWGGRTDTQYF. This chain connects TRBV4-1 to TRBJ2-3, with a weak D call TRBD2 (7 bases). The CDR3 runs 14 residues. CDR1 is MGHRA, CDR2 YSYEKL, per germline. Between the trimmed V and J ends, which lost 5 bases and 3 bases, there was a span of 12 bases.

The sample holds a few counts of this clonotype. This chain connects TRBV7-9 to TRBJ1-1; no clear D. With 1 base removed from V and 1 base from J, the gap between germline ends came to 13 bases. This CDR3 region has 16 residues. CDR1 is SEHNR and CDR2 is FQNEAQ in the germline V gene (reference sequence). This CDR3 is CASSLVWGTRNTEAFF. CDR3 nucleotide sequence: TGTGCCAGCAGCTTAGTGTGGGGTACGCGGAACACTGAAGCTTTCTTT.

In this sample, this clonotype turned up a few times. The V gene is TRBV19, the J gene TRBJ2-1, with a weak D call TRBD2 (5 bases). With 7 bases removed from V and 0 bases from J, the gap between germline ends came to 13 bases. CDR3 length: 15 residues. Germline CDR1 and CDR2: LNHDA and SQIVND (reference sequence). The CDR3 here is CASTESGYSYNEQFF. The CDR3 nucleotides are TGTGCCAGTACCGAAAGCGGATACTCCTACAATGAGCAGTTCTTC.

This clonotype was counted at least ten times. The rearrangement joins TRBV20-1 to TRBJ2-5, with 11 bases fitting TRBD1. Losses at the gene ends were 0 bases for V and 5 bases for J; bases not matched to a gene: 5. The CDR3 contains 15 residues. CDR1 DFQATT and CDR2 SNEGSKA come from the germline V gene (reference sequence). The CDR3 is CSAREDRGLWETQYF. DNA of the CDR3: TGCAGTGCTAGAGAGGACAGGGGGCTCTGGGAGACCCAGTACTTC.

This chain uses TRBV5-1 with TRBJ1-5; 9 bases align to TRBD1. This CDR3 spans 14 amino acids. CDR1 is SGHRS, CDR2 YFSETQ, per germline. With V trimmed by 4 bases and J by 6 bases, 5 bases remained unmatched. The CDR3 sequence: CASSPGTGLQPQHF. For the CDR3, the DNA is TGCGCCAGCAGCCCCGGGACAGGGCTTCAGCCCCAGCATTTT.

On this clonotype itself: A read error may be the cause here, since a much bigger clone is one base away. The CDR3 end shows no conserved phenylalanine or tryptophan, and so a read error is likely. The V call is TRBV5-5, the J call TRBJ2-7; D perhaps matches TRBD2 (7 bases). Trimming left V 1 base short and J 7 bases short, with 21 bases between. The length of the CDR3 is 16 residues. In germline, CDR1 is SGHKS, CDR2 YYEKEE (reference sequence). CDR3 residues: CASSLSGGGRDYEQYY. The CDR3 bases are TGTGCCAGCAGCTTGAGCGGCGGGGGCAGGGATTATGAGCAGTACTAC.

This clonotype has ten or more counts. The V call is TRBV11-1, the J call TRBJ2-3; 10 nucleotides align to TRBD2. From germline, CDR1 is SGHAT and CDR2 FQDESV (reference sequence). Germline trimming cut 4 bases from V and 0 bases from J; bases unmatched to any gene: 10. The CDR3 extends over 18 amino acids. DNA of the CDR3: TGTGCCAGCAGCTCCACTAGCGGGATCGCTCATAGCACAGATACGCAGTATTTT. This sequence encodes CASSSTSGIAHSTDTQYF.

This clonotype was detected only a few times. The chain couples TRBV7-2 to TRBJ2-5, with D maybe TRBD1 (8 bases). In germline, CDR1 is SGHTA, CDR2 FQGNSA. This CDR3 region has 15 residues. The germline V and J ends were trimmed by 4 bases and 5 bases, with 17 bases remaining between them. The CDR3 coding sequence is TGTGCCAGCAGCTCGGGGGGACAGGAATGGGAGACCCAGTACTTC. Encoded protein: CASSSGGQEWETQYF.

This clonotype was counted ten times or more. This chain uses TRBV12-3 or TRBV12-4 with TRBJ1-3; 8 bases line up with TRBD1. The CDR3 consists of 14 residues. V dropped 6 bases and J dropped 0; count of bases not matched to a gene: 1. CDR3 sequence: CASSGTGSGNTIYF. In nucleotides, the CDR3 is TGTGCCAGCAGCGGGACAGGCTCTGGAAACACCATATATTTT.

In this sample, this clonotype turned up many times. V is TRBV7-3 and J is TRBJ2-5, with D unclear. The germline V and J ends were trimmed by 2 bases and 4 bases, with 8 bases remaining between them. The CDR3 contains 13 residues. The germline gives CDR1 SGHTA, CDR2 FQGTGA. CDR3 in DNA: TGTGCCAGCAGCTTAGGTGCTAGAGAGACCCAGTACTTC. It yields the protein CASSLGARETQYF.

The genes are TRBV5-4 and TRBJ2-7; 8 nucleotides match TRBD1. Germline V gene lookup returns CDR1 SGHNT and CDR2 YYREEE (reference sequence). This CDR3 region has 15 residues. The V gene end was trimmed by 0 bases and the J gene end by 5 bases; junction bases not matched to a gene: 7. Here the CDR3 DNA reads TGTGCCAGCAGCTTGGGCGCCAGGGGGCTGAACGAGCAGTACTTC. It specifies CASSLGARGLNEQYF.

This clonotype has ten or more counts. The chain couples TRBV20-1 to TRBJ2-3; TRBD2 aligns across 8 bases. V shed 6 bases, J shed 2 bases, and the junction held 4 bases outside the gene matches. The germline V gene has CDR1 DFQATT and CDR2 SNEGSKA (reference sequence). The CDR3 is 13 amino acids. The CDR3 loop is CSAGAGDTDTQYF. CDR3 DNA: TGCAGTGCCGGAGCGGGAGACACAGATACGCAGTATTTT.

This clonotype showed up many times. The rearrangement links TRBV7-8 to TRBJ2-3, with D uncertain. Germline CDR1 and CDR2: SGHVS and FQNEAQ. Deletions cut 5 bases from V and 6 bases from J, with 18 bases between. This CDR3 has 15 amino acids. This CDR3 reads CASSSRASSTDTQYF. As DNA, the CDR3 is TGTGCCAGCAGCAGTAGGGCCTCCTCTACGGATACGCAGTATTTT. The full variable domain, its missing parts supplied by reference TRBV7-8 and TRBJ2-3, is GAGVSQSPRYKVAKRGQDVALRCDPISGHVSLFWYQQALGQGPEFLTYFQNEAQLDKSGLPSDRFFAERPEGSVSTLKIQRTQQEDSAVYLCASSSRASSTDTQYFGPGTRLTVL.

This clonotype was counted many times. CDR3 sequence (DNA): TGTGCCAGCACAGTGGAGGGCAGGGCGGAAGAGACCCAGTACTTC. Translating it yields CASTVEGRAEETQYF. The chain employs TRBV6-5 and TRBJ2-5; D is possibly TRBD2 (6 bases). The germline V and J ends were trimmed by 7 bases and 3 bases, with 18 bases remaining between them. Germline assignment: CDR1 MNHEY and CDR2 SVGAGI. The CDR3 totals 15 residues.

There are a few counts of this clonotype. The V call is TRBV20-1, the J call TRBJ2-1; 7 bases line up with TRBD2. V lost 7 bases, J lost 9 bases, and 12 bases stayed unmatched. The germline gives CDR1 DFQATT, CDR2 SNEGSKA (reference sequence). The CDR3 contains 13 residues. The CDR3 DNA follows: TGCAGTGGGGGCGGACCCGCGGGGGTTGAGCAGTTCTTC. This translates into CSGGGPAGVEQFF.

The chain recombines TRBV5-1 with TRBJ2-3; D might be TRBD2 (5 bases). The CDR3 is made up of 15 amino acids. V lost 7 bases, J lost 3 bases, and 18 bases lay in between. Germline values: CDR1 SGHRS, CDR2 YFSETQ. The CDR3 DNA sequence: TGCGCCAGCTCGGACCCCCGAGGGTGGACAGATACGCAGTATTTT. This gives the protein CASSDPRGWTDTQYF.

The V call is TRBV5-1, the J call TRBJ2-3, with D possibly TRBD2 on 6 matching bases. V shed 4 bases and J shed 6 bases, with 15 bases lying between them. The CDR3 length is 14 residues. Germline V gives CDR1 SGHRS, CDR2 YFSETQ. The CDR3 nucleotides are TGCGCCAGCAGCCTTAGACTAGAAGCCGATACGCAGTATTTT. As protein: CASSLRLEADTQYF.

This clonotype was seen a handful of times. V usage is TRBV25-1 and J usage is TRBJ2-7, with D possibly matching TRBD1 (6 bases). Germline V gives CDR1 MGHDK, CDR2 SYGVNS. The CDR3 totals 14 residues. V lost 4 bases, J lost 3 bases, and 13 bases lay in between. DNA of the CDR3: TGTGCCAGCAGTGGTCCAGGACAGAACTACGAGCAGTACTTC. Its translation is CASSGPGQNYEQYF.

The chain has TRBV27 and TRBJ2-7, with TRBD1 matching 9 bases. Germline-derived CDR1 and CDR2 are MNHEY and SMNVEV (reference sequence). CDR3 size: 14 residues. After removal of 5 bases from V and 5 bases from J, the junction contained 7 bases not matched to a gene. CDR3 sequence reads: CASSLDRGLDEQYF. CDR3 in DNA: TGTGCCAGCAGTCTGGACAGGGGTTTGGACGAGCAGTACTTC.

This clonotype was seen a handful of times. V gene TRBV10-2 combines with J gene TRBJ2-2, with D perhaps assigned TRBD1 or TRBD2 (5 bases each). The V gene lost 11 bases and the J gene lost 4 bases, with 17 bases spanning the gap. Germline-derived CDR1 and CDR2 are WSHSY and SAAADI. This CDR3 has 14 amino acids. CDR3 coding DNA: TGCGCCGTCCGGGACCCACCGGGCACCGGGGAGCTGTTTTTT. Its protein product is CAVRDPPGTGELFF.